The 17 T cell receptor beta chains in this list originate from one sample, sequenced in a study of T cell repertoires in cytomegalovirus infection. TCRdb reprocessed the reads with MiXCR, giving one entry per CDR3 protein. The data contain under 500,000 distinct CDR3 sequences, roughly 43% of them singletons. These receptors are not linked to any known antigen. The material was cultured PBMCs, obtained from culture after CMV antigen stimulation. The receptor source for this set is a human donor in good health (CMV status not recorded). Some clones in this sample may be carry-over from other donors' samples.

The CDR3 here is CASSEALSARGADTQYF. CDR3 DNA sequence: TGTGCCAGCAGTGAAGCGTTGTCCGCACGAGGGGCAGATACGCAGTATTTT. The genes are TRBV6-1 and TRBJ2-3, with D perhaps TRBD1 or TRBD2 (5 bases each). CDR1 MNHNS and CDR2 SASEGT come from the germline V gene. V lost 0 bases, J lost 4 bases, and 17 bases lay in between. This CDR3 spans 17 amino acids.

This clonotype occurred many times. The rearrangement links TRBV7-2 to TRBJ1-2; TRBD1 matches at 9 bases. CDR1 is SGHTA and CDR2 is FQGNSA in the germline V gene. J was trimmed by 3 bases and V by 5 bases; bases with no gene match: 10. This CDR3 comprises 16 residues. CDR3 nucleotide sequence: TGTGCCAGCAGCCCCCGGGGGACAGGGTTCGACTATGGCTACACCTTC. Amino acids: CASSPRGTGFDYGYTF.

The J gene is TRBJ2-7, the V gene TRBV20-1, with D perhaps matching TRBD2 (5 bases). Looked up from germline, CDR1 is DFQATT and CDR2 is SNEGSKA (reference sequence). The V end was cut by 5 bases, the J end by 0 bases, with 20 bases between. The CDR3 extends over 16 amino acids. CDR3 sequence: CSAAPPTKRSSYEQYF. As DNA, the CDR3 is TGCAGTGCTGCTCCCCCGACTAAAAGGAGCTCCTACGAGCAGTACTTC.

The chain uses TRBV28 and TRBJ1-1; D is unclear. V lost 10 bases and J lost 0, with 15 bases in between. The germline V gene has CDR1 MDHEN and CDR2 SYDVKM. There are 14 residues in the CDR3. This CDR3 reads CATLMGGVNTEAFF. The CDR3 DNA reads TGTGCCACCCTCATGGGTGGGGTGAACACTGAAGCTTTCTTT.

This clonotype was detected only a few times. This chain uses TRBV19 with TRBJ2-1; possible D gene TRBD2, 5 bases. The CDR3 consists of 17 residues. The germline V and J ends were trimmed by 1 base and 0 bases, with 13 bases remaining between them. Looked up from germline, CDR1 is LNHDA and CDR2 is SQIVND (reference sequence). The CDR3, as DNA: TGTGCCAGTAGTATAGTAAGCGGAGTGGGCTCCTACAATGAGCAGTTCTTC. This encodes CASSIVSGVGSYNEQFF. The whole variable domain, filled in from reference TRBV19 and TRBJ2-1, reads DGGITQSPKYLFRKEGQNVTLSCEQNLNHDAMYWYRQDPGQGLRLIYYSQIVNDFQKGDIAEGYSVSREKKESFPLTVTSAQKNPTAFYLCASSIVSGVGSYNEQFFGPGTRLTVL.

This sequence joins TRBV6-1 and TRBJ2-7; either TRBD1 or TRBD2 may fit D (5 bases each). This CDR3 is 13 amino acids long. Germline assignment: CDR1 MNHNS and CDR2 SASEGT. V shed 8 bases and J shed 2 bases, with 13 bases lying between them. DNA of the CDR3: TGTGCCAGCGCAGGGAGTAACCCCTACGAGCAGTACTTC. This encodes CASAGSNPYEQYF.

This clonotype was detected a few times. This rearrangement joins TRBV7-2 to TRBJ1-2, with 9 bases matching TRBD1. Germline lookup yields CDR1 SGHTA and CDR2 FQGNSA. The trim removed 1 base at V and 3 bases at J, leaving 3 bases unmatched. This CDR3 has 15 amino acids. The CDR3 reads CASSLGDRVDYGYTF. The CDR3 DNA reads TGTGCCAGCAGCTTAGGGGACAGGGTGGACTATGGCTACACCTTC.

The CDR3 region is CASSFRGGYGYTF. The CDR3 region has the DNA TGTGCCAGCAGTTTTCGAGGGGGCTATGGCTACACCTTC. The chain uses TRBV12-3 or TRBV12-4 and TRBJ1-2, with TRBD1 as a possible D gene (6 bases). The length of the CDR3 is 13 residues. Trimming cost V 3 bases and J 4 bases, with 9 bases left between them.

This clonotype was counted between two and nine times. The V call is TRBV10-3, the J call TRBJ2-7; D gene ambiguous. In germline, CDR1 is ENHRY, CDR2 SYGVKD. V was pared by 2 bases and J by 4 bases, with 12 bases between. CDR3 length equals 14 residues. Here the CDR3 reads CAISEEAGVYEQYF. The CDR3 bases are TGTGCCATCAGTGAGGAGGCAGGTGTATACGAGCAGTACTTC.

This rearrangement joins TRBV7-2 to TRBJ2-2, with D unresolved. The V end was cut by 5 bases, the J end by 1 base, with 11 bases between. Germline CDR1 and CDR2: SGHTA and FQGNSA. The CDR3 runs 15 residues. In DNA form, the CDR3 reads TGTGCCAGCAGCCTCCAGTCGCGGAACACCGGGGAGCTGTTTTTT. Residues: CASSLQSRNTGELFF.

V usage is TRBV24-1 and J usage is TRBJ2-7; D assignment may be TRBD1 or TRBD2 (5 bases each). This CDR3 is built from 15 residues. V was pared by 4 bases and J by 5 bases, with 17 bases between. CDR1 is KGHDR, CDR2 SFDVKD, per germline. CDR3 DNA: TGTGCCACCAGTGACCCCAGAGGGGCGGCGGACGAGCAGTACTTC. The encoded protein is CATSDPRGAADEQYF.

V gene TRBV27 combines with J gene TRBJ2-5; D gene unclear. The germline gives CDR1 MNHEY, CDR2 SMNVEV (reference sequence). V was cut by 5 bases and J by 1 base, with 8 bases left in between. There are 13 residues in the CDR3. CDR3 in DNA: TGTGCCAGCAGTCCAATACCCCAAGAGACCCAGTACTTC. Residues: CASSPIPQETQYF.

The CDR3: CASSLVGRDTEAFF. The DNA for the CDR3 is TGTGCCAGCAGCTTAGTGGGGAGGGACACTGAAGCTTTCTTT. V gene TRBV7-2 combines with J gene TRBJ1-1, with D unresolved. Trimming stripped 1 base from V and 3 bases from J, with 9 bases between. The CDR3 is 14 residues long. CDR1 SGHTA and CDR2 FQGNSA come from the germline V gene.

The chain couples TRBV20-1 to TRBJ1-4; 7 bases align to TRBD1. V dropped 1 base and J dropped 8; count of bases not matched to a gene: 10. This CDR3 comprises 15 residues. Germline V gene lookup returns CDR1 DFQATT and CDR2 SNEGSKA (reference sequence). This chain's CDR3 is CSARGFRTGAEKLFF. In nucleotides, the CDR3 is TGCAGTGCTAGAGGGTTTCGGACAGGAGCAGAAAAACTGTTTTTT.

This clonotype occurred a few times. CDR3 nucleotide sequence: TGTGCCAGCAGTCGGGGCGGCGGGGTAGAGCAGTACTTC. Protein: CASSRGGGVEQYF. The chain combines TRBV12-3 or TRBV12-4 with TRBJ2-7, with a tentative D call TRBD2 (6 bases). V was clipped by 5 bases and J by 7 bases, with 15 bases between them. The CDR3 is made up of 13 amino acids.

This clonotype occurred a few times. V and J are TRBV12-3 or TRBV12-4 and TRBJ1-1; the D gene is possibly TRBD1 (6 bases). Between the trimmed V and J ends, which lost 7 bases and 11 bases, there was a span of 20 bases. The CDR3 runs to 13 residues. In DNA, the CDR3 is TGTGCCAGCATGAGGGGGGTCTTCGGCGATGCTTTCTTT. Its protein is CASMRGVFGDAFF.

The genes are TRBV27 and TRBJ2-3; 7 nucleotides line up with TRBD2. Trimming took 5 bases from V and 5 from J; bases not matched to a gene: 13. The length of the CDR3 is 16 residues. Germline V lookup: CDR1 MNHEY, CDR2 SMNVEV (reference sequence). The CDR3 DNA is TGTGCCAGCAGTCCCTTTGGGGGAGGGCCGGGAGATACGCAGTATTTT. Encoded protein: CASSPFGGGPGDTQYF.